The source of this T cell receptor (beta chain) is a study of shared clonotypes between healthy human individuals. Study-wide results and limits: Generation probabilities were higher for clonotypes shared across all four sorted-subset donors than for unshared ones. Shared across a few donors were about 4.8% of the naive CD4 clonotypes. Naive subsets generally had larger estimated richness than memory subsets. Sorted-subset sequencing was shown by rarefaction to be incomplete despite large depth.

TCRdb's copy holds only in-frame clones and misses some; the assay was immunoSEQ multiplex PCR. Here the sample spans about 2.4 million clones, more than 85% being singletons. This CDR3 region has 13 residues. The germline V and J ends were trimmed by 3 bases and 3 bases, with 7 bases remaining between them. Germline lookup yields CDR1 SGHNT and CDR2 YENEEA. Turning to this clone: Its antigen is undetermined. At the DNA level, this CDR3 is encoded by other sequences in the same sample as well.

V and J are TRBV11-3 and TRBJ2-3; D is undetermined. The sequencing sample was made of naive CD4+ T cells from PBMCs. The subset here: CD45RA+ positively selected. This sequence originates from a man younger than 35 in good health. Some clones in this sample may be carry-over from other donors' samples. Written as DNA, the CDR3 is TGTGCCAGCAGCTTCGTCGGGACAGATACGCAGTATTTT. Its protein product is CASSFVGTDTQYF.